Included here is one T cell receptor beta chain sequence, with context. Its antigen is as yet unknown. CDR1 is MNHEY and CDR2 is SVGEGT in the germline V gene. V gave up 2 bases and J gave up 2 bases, with 9 bases separating them. CDR3 length: 14 residues. This sample was taken from a study of early T cells in non-severe SARS-CoV-2 infection. As for the study in general: Bulk RNA isolated from unsorted whole blood underwent sequencing; chains were not paired.

Overall study findings and caveats: Private and CD4 specificities were missed by VDJdb matching, skewed to anti-spike CD8.

Each single cDNA molecule received a unique molecular identifier. MiXCR, run by TCRdb on the 5' RACE reads, gives a single entry per CDR3 protein. Of about 56,000 distinct CDR3 sequences listed, about 10% were seen once; the top ten hold under 7.5%. Sequences were obtained from whole blood. The rearrangement uses TRBV6-2 or TRBV6-3 and TRBJ1-2; possibly TRBD1 for D (5 bases). The clonotype was recovered from an adult who was a healthcare worker with PCR-confirmed SARS-CoV-2 infection or an uninfected control (not recorded which). This chain's CDR3 is CASSYLGANYGYTF. CDR3 DNA sequence: TGTGCCAGCAGTTACCTCGGGGCCAACTATGGCTACACCTTC.